These 17 T cell receptor beta chains came from one sample sequenced in a study of T cells in Graves' hyperthyroidism and ophthalmopathy. Researchers took RNA transcripts and amplified the TCR beta CDR3 regions from them. RT-PCR in the first round (using the HTBI primer set) targeted the TCR CDR3. TCRdb re-derived calls from the multiplex PCR reads in MiXCR, one entry per CDR3 protein. This sample has some 560,000 distinct CDR3 sequences, with around 14% found just once. The sample comprised blood. Every receptor here comes from a woman in her 30s with Graves' hyperthyroidism.

CDR3 sequence reads: CSARRMDTQYF. CDR3 DNA: TGCAGTGCTAGAAGGATGGATACGCAGTATTTT. This chain joins TRBV20-1 and TRBJ2-3, with unresolved D. The ends were cut back, 2 bases at V and 6 bases at J, with 6 bases in the middle. CDR3 length: 11 amino acids. The V gene's germline CDR1 is DFQATT and CDR2 SNEGSKA (reference sequence).

With respect to this clonotype: A much larger clone differs from this one at a single base, so this may be a read error. The chain carries TRBV6-4 and TRBJ2-1, with 12 bases matching TRBD2. The end of the DNA fits TRBJ2-7 better, so the J call may be wrong. The CDR3 has 14 residues. The germline V gene encodes CDR1 MRHNA and CDR2 SNTAGT. The CDR3 DNA reads as TGTGCCAGCAAGGCTAGCGGGAGGGTCAATGAGCAGTACTTC. It encodes CASKASGRVNEQYF.

At least ten counts were recorded for this clonotype. This chain uses TRBV12-3 or TRBV12-4 with TRBJ1-1; D is unclear. This CDR3 spans 13 amino acids. Between the trimmed V and J ends, which lost 8 bases and 1 base, there was a span of 11 bases. CDR3 in amino acids: CASANMGNTEAFF. CDR3 sequence (DNA): TGTGCCAGCGCGAACATGGGGAACACTGAAGCTTTCTTT.

This clonotype was picked up many times. The V gene is TRBV20-1, the J gene TRBJ2-7; TRBD2 matches at 7 bases. Germline V CDR1 and CDR2: DFQATT, SNEGSKA (reference sequence). This CDR3 comprises 13 residues. V lost 3 bases, J lost 3 bases, and 5 bases stayed unmatched. The CDR3 reads CSASYSGDYEQYF. Here the CDR3 DNA reads TGCAGTGCTAGTTACAGCGGGGACTACGAGCAGTACTTC.

The rearrangement uses TRBV9 and TRBJ2-3; 11 bases match TRBD2. Germline V CDR1 and CDR2: SGDLS, YYNGEE. This CDR3 is 16 amino acids long. Losses at the gene ends were 4 bases for V and 4 bases for J; bases not matched to a gene: 8. This CDR3 is CASSPGVAGGADTQYF. CDR3 nucleotide sequence: TGTGCCAGCAGCCCAGGGGTAGCGGGAGGGGCAGATACGCAGTATTTT.

Ten or more counts support this clonotype. This chain uses TRBV27 with TRBJ2-1, with 8 bases aligning to TRBD2. V shed 6 bases and J 6 bases; nucleotides not matched to a gene: 10. The CDR3 extends over 15 amino acids. CDR1 and CDR2 (germline): MNHEY, SMNVEV (reference sequence). The CDR3 is CASSRRGLAGNEQFF. CDR3 in DNA: TGTGCCAGCAGCCGGCGAGGCCTAGCGGGCAATGAGCAGTTCTTC.

The chain uses TRBV20-1 and TRBJ1-1; D is ambiguous. The V end lost 0 bases, the J end lost 1 base, and 9 bases lay between the germline ends. The CDR3 is made up of 14 amino acids. Germline CDR1 is DFQATT and CDR2 is SNEGSKA (reference sequence). CDR3 amino acids: CSARDPGENTEAFF. In DNA, the CDR3 is TGCAGTGCTAGAGATCCCGGGGAGAACACTGAAGCTTTCTTT.

Ten or more counts support this clonotype. This sequence joins TRBV7-6 and TRBJ2-1; a weak D match, TRBD1 (6 bases). The germline V gene has CDR1 SGHVS and CDR2 FNYEAQ. V shed 2 bases and J shed 7 bases, with 30 bases lying between them. The CDR3 extends over 20 amino acids. CDR3 DNA sequence: TGTGCCAGCAGCTTATATGAGGGACAAGGGTCGCCCCCGGTAGGAAATGAGCAGTTCTTC. Its translation is CASSLYEGQGSPPVGNEQFF.

About this clonotype: A much larger clonotype is one base distant, so this may be a read error. V usage is TRBV24-1 and J usage is TRBJ1-2; no firm D call. The CDR3 is made up of 13 amino acids. Germline values: CDR1 KGHDR, CDR2 SFDVKD. In DNA, the CDR3 is TGTGCCACCAGTGACAGTTCTAACTATGGCTACGCCTTC. This translates into CATSDSSNYGYAF.

This clonotype was counted only a few times. The chain uses TRBV29-1 and TRBJ2-1; D gene unclear. Germline CDR1 SQVTM, CDR2 ANQGSEA. The ends were cut back, 6 bases at V and 4 bases at J, with 16 bases in the middle. This CDR3 is built from 14 residues. The CDR3, as DNA: TGCAGCGTCTTAAAGACTGGGCCTTACAATGAGCAGTTCTTC. It yields the protein CSVLKTGPYNEQFF.

V is TRBV28 and J is TRBJ2-1, with D tentatively TRBD1 (6 bases). V was clipped by 3 bases and J by 5 bases, with 11 bases between them. The CDR3 totals 14 residues. In germline, CDR1 is MDHEN, CDR2 SYDVKM. CDR3 sequence: CASSFVQGHNEQFF. The CDR3 DNA follows: TGTGCCAGCAGTTTTGTCCAGGGGCACAATGAGCAGTTCTTC.

The chain combines TRBV18 with TRBJ2-1, with D uncertain. The CDR3 contains 16 residues. In germline, CDR1 is KGHSH, CDR2 LQKENI. Trimming shortened V by 6 bases and J by 5 bases, and 20 bases separated the two germline ends. The CDR3: CASSPRVMAINNEQFF. The CDR3 DNA follows: TGTGCCAGCTCCCCCCGGGTGATGGCCATCAACAATGAGCAGTTCTTC.

This clonotype was counted ten times or more. The V call is TRBV29-1, the J call TRBJ2-5, with 9 bases fitting TRBD1. Germline CDR1 SQVTM, CDR2 ANQGSEA. Trimming at V came to 7 bases and at J to 2 bases, leaving 5 bases not matched to a gene. CDR3 length equals 13 residues. The CDR3 region is CSAKDRGQETQYF. The CDR3 DNA reads TGCAGCGCCAAAGACAGGGGGCAAGAGACCCAGTACTTC.

V is TRBV4-2 and J is TRBJ2-1; TRBD2 agrees at 8 bases. This CDR3 comprises 14 residues. Trimming at V came to 4 bases and at J to 7 bases, leaving 6 bases not matched to a gene. The germline V gene has CDR1 LGHNA and CDR2 YNFKEQ. Here the CDR3 reads CASSPAGAWNEQFF. Written as DNA, the CDR3 is TGTGCCAGCAGCCCAGCGGGAGCTTGGAATGAGCAGTTCTTC.

This chain joins TRBV30 and TRBJ2-1; TRBD2 matches 9 bases. V lost 3 bases and J lost 8; bases outside the gene matches: 14. The CDR3 extends over 16 amino acids. Germline-derived CDR1 and CDR2 are GTSNPN and SVGIG (reference sequence). CDR3 amino acids: CAWSPVRVAGAHEQFF. The CDR3, as DNA: TGTGCCTGGAGCCCCGTTAGGGTAGCGGGAGCCCATGAGCAGTTCTTC.

This clonotype was seen many times. The chain carries TRBV11-2 and TRBJ2-2; D uncertain. V was cut by 1 base and J by 7 bases, with 19 bases left in between. The length of the CDR3 is 17 residues. Germline loops: CDR1 SGHAT, CDR2 FQNNGV. This CDR3 reads CASSLVVGKGPNGELFF. DNA for the CDR3: TGTGCCAGCAGCTTAGTCGTGGGAAAAGGGCCGAACGGGGAGCTGTTTTTT.

This clonotype was seen a handful of times. This rearrangement joins TRBV24-1 to TRBJ2-7; 9 bases line up with TRBD1. Germline assignment: CDR1 KGHDR and CDR2 SFDVKD. V dropped 5 bases and J dropped 2; count of bases not matched to a gene: 9. This CDR3 comprises 16 residues. Here the CDR3 reads CATSVPRGTGPYEQYF. The CDR3 DNA reads as TGTGCCACCAGTGTCCCTCGCGGGACAGGGCCCTACGAGCAGTACTTC.